Listed here is a single T cell receptor (beta chain). Its specificity is not known. Through 5' RACE with UMI labels, the TRB cDNA libraries were prepared. TCRdb reprocessed the 5' RACE reads and keeps a single row for each CDR3 protein, giving no DNA. The table for this sample gives around 140,000 distinct CDR3 sequences. This CDR3 contains 12 residues. Per the germline V gene, CDR1 is SQVTM and CDR2 is ANQGSEA. The authors gated naive CD8+ T cells as CD45RO-CCR7+CD27+CD95-. This entry is derived from a study of CXCR3-negative and CXCR3-positive naive CD8 T cells. Study outcomes and limitations: Against CXCR3-negative naive cells, CXCR3-positive naive cells showed more hydrophobic TRB CDR3s.

The source material was naive CXCR3+ CD8+ T cells from blood. Sample subset: CD45RO-CCR7+CD27+CD95- naive CD8+ T cells expressing CXCR3 (TNR3+). V usage is TRBV29-1 and J usage is TRBJ2-7. The TCR comes from a human donor in good health. Some clones in this sample may be carry-over from other donors' samples. CDR3 in amino acids: CSVEEKPDEQYF.